The 28 T cell receptor beta chains presented below share a single source sample, sequenced in a study of blood T cell repertoires in COVID-19 (dated by TCRdb to the early 2020s). Receptor amplification or capture employed the immunoSEQ multiplex PCR assay. In TCRdb, the immuneACCESS table is reduced to in-frame sequences with V and J assigned. These tables do not hold every clone; where another copy was compared, an unresolved V gene accounts for under half, and the others remain unexplained. Here the sample has about 22,000 clones; roughly 84% occur a single time. 22% of the sample rests with the top ten. The specimen sequenced was peripheral blood. These receptors were collected from a man older than 75 with active or convalescent COVID-19.

The chain is built from TRBV19 and TRBJ1-4; D ambiguous. Germline V CDR1 and CDR2: LNHDA, SQIVND (reference sequence). The V end lost 2 bases, the J end lost 3 bases, and 10 bases lay between the germline ends. The CDR3 length is 15 residues. As DNA, the CDR3 is TGTGCCAGTAGTATATTACGGGGAGCTAATGAAAAACTGTTTTTT. Translating gives CASSILRGANEKLFF.

The chain joins TRBV11-2 to TRBJ1-3, with D hard to call. In germline, CDR1 is SGHAT, CDR2 FQNNGV. This CDR3 is built from 16 residues. V lost 8 bases and J 0 bases, leaving 17 bases between the germline ends. The CDR3 protein is CASHPFGSHSGNTIYF. For the CDR3, the DNA is TGTGCCAGCCACCCCTTTGGCAGTCACTCTGGAAACACCATATATTTT.

This chain links TRBV24-1 with TRBJ1-2, with D possibly TRBD1 on 5 matching bases. CDR1 is KGHDR, CDR2 SFDVKD, per germline. The CDR3 spans 15 residues. The V gene lost 4 bases and the J gene lost 4 bases, with 15 bases spanning the gap. The CDR3, as DNA: TGTGCCACCAGTGACCCGAGTGGGGCTAGCTATGGCTACACCTTC. Translated, it gives CATSDPSGASYGYTF.

The V and J genes are TRBV30 and TRBJ1-4; a possible D gene is TRBD1 (6 bases). V lost 3 bases to trimming and J lost 7 bases, with 18 bases between them. Germline lookup yields CDR1 GTSNPN and CDR2 SVGIG (reference sequence). The CDR3 is 15 residues long. The CDR3 DNA reads as TGTGCCTGGAGCCCCAGACGGGGGGCGAGTGAAAAACTGTTTTTT. The encoded protein is CAWSPRRGASEKLFF.

The genes are TRBV6-8 and TRBJ1-5; D is possibly TRBD1 (6 bases). Germline CDR1 and CDR2: MNHGY and SAAAGT. The CDR3 runs to 16 residues. V was cut by 3 bases and J by 6 bases, with 18 bases left in between. The CDR3 DNA is TGTGCCAGCAGTTATTCACTCAGGGACACTTTTCAGCCCCAGCATTTT. Translated, it gives CASSYSLRDTFQPQHF.

This rearrangement joins TRBV19 to TRBJ2-3; TRBD1 matches 9 bases. The ends lost 6 bases at V and 3 bases at J; junction bases unmatched: 7. The CDR3 runs 15 residues. The germline V gene encodes CDR1 LNHDA and CDR2 SQIVND (reference sequence). This CDR3 is CASSGGTGLTDTQYF. As DNA, the CDR3 is TGTGCCAGTAGCGGCGGGACAGGGTTGACAGATACGCAGTATTTT.

The chain combines TRBV2 with TRBJ2-6; D possibly corresponds to TRBD2 (5 bases). CDR1 is SNHLY and CDR2 is FYNNEI in the germline V gene. Trimming cost V 5 bases and J 1 base, with 6 bases left between them. CDR3 length: 14 amino acids. The CDR3: CASSSGSGANVLTF. DNA for the CDR3: TGTGCCAGCAGTTCGGGATCTGGGGCCAACGTCCTGACTTTC.

The chain combines TRBV9 with TRBJ1-1, with D unresolved. The CDR3 contains 14 residues. CDR1 and CDR2 (germline): SGDLS, YYNGEE. The ends were cut back, 2 bases at V and 3 bases at J, with 11 bases in the middle. CDR3 bases: TGTGCCAGCAGCGTCCTCCCAGAGGACACTGAAGCTTTCTTT. Its protein is CASSVLPEDTEAFF.

The V call is TRBV5-1, the J call TRBJ2-1, with TRBD2 matching 12 bases. This CDR3 region has 19 residues. In germline, CDR1 is SGHRS, CDR2 YFSETQ. V trimming: 1 base; J trimming: 8 bases; junction bases outside the gene matches: 16. CDR3 sequence: CASSLTSGRLRKGTDEQFF. CDR3 in DNA: TGCGCCAGCAGCTTGACTAGCGGGAGGTTACGCAAGGGGACGGATGAGCAGTTCTTC.

The chain joins TRBV5-1 to TRBJ1-1; D gene ambiguous. Per the germline V gene, CDR1 is SGHRS and CDR2 is YFSETQ. Trimming took off 2 bases at V and 0 bases at J, with 11 bases between the two ends. The CDR3 has 15 amino acids. The CDR3 coding sequence is TGCGCCAGCAGCTTAGGTGAGGGAATGAACACTGAAGCTTTCTTT. Its protein is CASSLGEGMNTEAFF.

This clone was seen just once. This chain joins TRBV5-1 and TRBJ1-2; no reliable D call. The CDR3 contains 15 residues. V was clipped by 4 bases and J by 8 bases, with 21 bases between them. Germline lookup yields CDR1 SGHRS and CDR2 YFSETQ. The CDR3 reads CASSRKREGAGGYTF. For the CDR3, the DNA is TGCGCCAGCAGCAGAAAAAGAGAGGGCGCGGGGGGCTACACCTTC. The entire variable domain, with the rest obtained from reference TRBV5-1 and TRBJ1-2, is as follows: KAGVTQTPRYLIKTRGQQVTLSCSPISGHRSVSWYQQTPGQGLQFLFEYFSETQRNKGNFPGRFSGRQFSNSRSEMNVSTLELGDSALYLCASSRKREGAGGYTFGSGTRLTVV.

The rearrangement joins TRBV15 to TRBJ2-1; D not resolved. Germline lookup yields CDR1 LNHNV and CDR2 YYDKDF (reference sequence). This CDR3 is built from 14 residues. Trimming stripped 0 bases from V and 11 bases from J, with 14 bases between. DNA for the CDR3: TGTGCCACCAGCAGAGATAAAGGAGAATCGAAGCAGTTCTTC. Residues: CATSRDKGESKQFF.

The gene calls are TRBV21-1 and TRBJ2-3; TRBD2, the table's D call, lacks a check against the DNA. TRBV21-1 is noted as a pseudogene. CDR3 size: 21 residues. CDR3 protein: CASSIWRRRLAGGRGTDTQYF. DNA of the CDR3: TGTGCCAGCAGCATCTGGAGGCGACGACTAGCGGGGGGCCGGGGCACAGATACGCAGTATTTT.

In this sample, this clone turned up once. The chain has TRBV5-4 and TRBJ2-7, with 8 bases matching TRBD1. Germline V gives CDR1 SGHNT, CDR2 YYREEE (reference sequence). CDR3 length equals 15 residues. V lost 4 bases, J lost 3 bases, and 9 bases stayed unmatched. The CDR3 region is CASSLGQGRVYEQYF. In DNA form, the CDR3 reads TGTGCCAGCAGCCTAGGACAGGGTAGAGTCTACGAGCAGTACTTC.

A few counts support this clone. This chain uses TRBV5-4 with TRBJ1-1; no definite D call. The CDR3 contains 15 residues. Trimming took off 4 bases at V and 4 bases at J, with 17 bases between the two ends. From germline, CDR1 is SGHNT and CDR2 YYREEE (reference sequence). CDR3 loop: CASSVSTGSFTEAFF. The CDR3 DNA is TGTGCCAGCAGCGTTTCAACGGGGTCGTTCACTGAAGCTTTCTTT.

V gene TRBV7-2 combines with J gene TRBJ2-5; D is possibly TRBD1 (5 bases). Germline V CDR1 and CDR2: SGHTA, FQGNSA. CDR3 length: 15 residues. V was trimmed by 1 base and J by 4 bases, leaving 13 bases between them. DNA of the CDR3: TGTGCCAGCAGCTTAGGGACACACGACGGAGAGACCCAGTACTTC. Protein product: CASSLGTHDGETQYF.

The chain links TRBV2 to TRBJ1-4; weak D call: TRBD1 (5 bases). Germline V gene data show CDR1 as SNHLY and CDR2 as FYNNEI. Trimming shortened V by 4 bases and J by 0 bases, and 15 bases separated the two germline ends. The CDR3 has 17 amino acids. The CDR3 DNA reads as TGTGCCAGCAGTGTTAGACAGCCTTATGCAACTAATGAAAAACTGTTTTTT. Translated, it gives CASSVRQPYATNEKLFF.

The gene calls are TRBV3-1 (or the pseudogene TRBV3-2) and TRBJ2-7; TRBD1 agrees at 9 bases. Trimming at V came to 3 bases and at J to 6 bases, leaving 6 bases not matched to a gene. Germline V gene sequence: CDR1 LGHDT, CDR2 YNNKEL (reference sequence). The CDR3 totals 14 residues. As DNA, the CDR3 is TGTGCCAGCAGCCAGGGACAGGGCCCCCTCGAGCAGTACTTC. Residues: CASSQGQGPLEQYF.

The chain links TRBV7-9 to TRBJ1-6, with a weak D call TRBD1 (6 bases). V was cut by 2 bases and J by 10 bases, with 12 bases left in between. Germline V gives CDR1 SEHNR, CDR2 FQNEAQ (reference sequence). CDR3 length equals 14 residues. CDR3 amino acids: CASSLTGSGSPLHF. The CDR3 coding sequence is TGTGCCAGCAGCTTAACAGGGTCCGGATCACCCCTCCACTTT.

This clone was seen a few times. The chain has TRBV6-2 or TRBV6-3 and TRBJ1-1, with 7 bases aligning to TRBD1. Germline V gene data show CDR1 as MNHEY and CDR2 as SVGEGT. Germline trimming cut 8 bases from V and 6 bases from J; bases unmatched to any gene: 12. CDR3 length equals 14 residues. CDR3 amino acids: CASGLRGARSEAFF. CDR3 in DNA: TGTGCCAGCGGCCTCAGGGGGGCTCGATCTGAAGCTTTCTTT.

The chain carries TRBV7-2 and TRBJ2-3, with 7 bases aligning to TRBD1. J gave up 6 bases and V 6 bases, and 9 bases lay outside the gene matches. The CDR3 sequence is 14 residues long. From germline, CDR1 is SGHTA and CDR2 FQGNSA. Written as DNA, the CDR3 is TGTGCCAGCAGTCTTAACAGGGGATTGGATACGCAGTATTTT. Its protein is CASSLNRGLDTQYF.

The chain uses TRBV19 and TRBJ2-7; D is possibly TRBD2 (5 bases). Germline CDR1 is LNHDA and CDR2 is SQIVND (reference sequence). The germline V and J ends were trimmed by 5 bases and 2 bases, with 10 bases remaining between them. The CDR3 runs to 13 residues. CDR3 region: CASSVEEAYEQYF. The CDR3 nucleotides are TGTGCCAGTAGTGTGGAGGAGGCCTACGAGCAGTACTTC.

This chain joins TRBV2 and TRBJ1-5, with 7 bases fitting TRBD1. The CDR3 runs to 16 residues. V dropped 7 bases and J dropped 1; count of bases not matched to a gene: 10. The germline CDR1 and CDR2 sequences are SNHLY and FYNNEI. This CDR3 reads CASKRQGFRSNQPQHF. The CDR3 nucleotides are TGTGCCAGCAAACGACAGGGTTTTAGGAGCAATCAGCCCCAGCATTTT.

This clone was counted between two and nine times. This chain connects TRBV27 to TRBJ1-1; D is perhaps TRBD1 (5 bases). Germline assignment: CDR1 MNHEY and CDR2 SMNVEV (reference sequence). The CDR3 has 13 amino acids. V lost 6 bases and J 1 base, leaving 9 bases between the germline ends. CDR3 bases: TGTGCCAGCAGGATGACAGCGAACACTGAAGCTTTCTTT. Protein: CASRMTANTEAFF.

This chain connects TRBV4-2 to TRBJ1-2; the D gene is possibly TRBD1 (6 bases). This CDR3 is 17 amino acids long. Trimming cost V 4 bases and J 2 bases, with 20 bases left between them. CDR1 and CDR2 (germline): LGHNA, YNFKEQ. This CDR3 is CASSLRIGGAGNYGYTF. The CDR3 DNA reads as TGTGCCAGCAGCCTTAGAATAGGGGGGGCAGGCAACTATGGCTACACCTTC.

This rearrangement joins TRBV6-6 to TRBJ2-5; 7 bases match TRBD1. J lost 5 bases, V lost 0 bases, and 6 bases had no gene match. Looked up from germline, CDR1 is MNHNY and CDR2 is SVGAGI (reference sequence). The CDR3 sequence is 15 residues long. CDR3 loop: CASSYSRQGSETQYF. Here the CDR3 DNA reads TGTGCCAGCAGTTACTCGCGACAGGGCAGCGAGACCCAGTACTTC.

The chain joins TRBV9 to TRBJ2-3, with D perhaps TRBD1 (5 bases). Germline V lookup: CDR1 SGDLS, CDR2 YYNGEE. The CDR3 runs 17 residues. The V and J ends lost 1 base and 2 bases respectively, with 17 bases between them. The CDR3 spells CASSVTEGALATDTQYF. The CDR3 bases are TGTGCCAGCAGCGTAACTGAAGGGGCCCTTGCCACAGATACGCAGTATTTT.

J is TRBJ1-3 and V is TRBV4-2; 7 nucleotides line up with TRBD1. The CDR3 spans 15 residues. Trimming at V came to 1 base and at J to 2 bases, leaving 2 bases not matched to a gene. From germline, CDR1 is LGHNA and CDR2 YNFKEQ. The CDR3 nucleotides read TGTGCCAGCAGCCAAGTAACAGGGGCTGGAAACACCATATATTTT. It encodes CASSQVTGAGNTIYF.